The 23 T cell receptor beta chains listed next were all sequenced from one sample in a study of spatial heterogeneity in lung cancer (dated by TCRdb to between 2017 and 2020). The meaning of the sample's time point label: blood at routine non-recurrence follow-up after resection. Without any cell sorting, TCR sequencing was performed on whole RNA extracted either from tumor and nontumor lung tissue or from cryopreserved PBMC samples. Libraries were constructed by 5' RACE. Sequencer: NextSeq 500. TCRdb redid the processing of the public reads, applying fastp at Q25 and MiXCR, and retained in-frame beta chains. Identical CDR3 proteins give one entry, which carries the most common genes and DNA. The sample has some 120,000 distinct CDR3 sequences on record, 9% to 15% of them singletons. Of the sample, around a sixth is held by the ten largest clones. Material: PBMCs, obtained at follow-up. The receptors come from a male donor with early-stage non-small cell lung cancer.

This clonotype was seen more than once but under ten times. The genes are TRBV7-9 and TRBJ1-1, with D tentatively TRBD1 (5 bases). V was pared by 11 bases and J by 1 base, with 5 bases between. The CDR3 sequence is 10 residues long. Germline CDR1 SEHNR, CDR2 FQNEAQ (reference sequence). The CDR3 region is CAGQNTEAFF. DNA for the CDR3: TGTGCCGGACAGAACACTGAAGCTTTCTTT.

The gene calls are TRBV27 and TRBJ1-4, with D hard to call. Looked up from germline, CDR1 is MNHEY and CDR2 is SMNVEV (reference sequence). The V end lost 6 bases, the J end lost 0 bases, and 5 bases lay between the germline ends. This CDR3 is 13 amino acids long. The CDR3 protein is CASRVATNEKLFF. The CDR3 coding sequence is TGTGCCAGCAGGGTTGCAACTAATGAAAAACTGTTTTTT.

This clonotype was observed a few times. The genes are TRBV6-6 and TRBJ2-5; possible D gene TRBD1, 5 bases. Between the trimmed V and J ends, which lost 5 bases and 2 bases, there was a span of 6 bases. This CDR3 comprises 12 residues. Germline-derived CDR1 and CDR2 are MNHNY and SVGAGI (reference sequence). CDR3 amino acids: CASSKGQETQYF. DNA of the CDR3: TGTGCCAGCAGTAAGGGGCAAGAGACCCAGTACTTC.

By share, this clonotype counts as medium-sized. The gene calls are TRBV27 and TRBJ2-1, with TRBD2 as a possible D gene (5 bases). In germline, CDR1 is MNHEY, CDR2 SMNVEV (reference sequence). Trimming removed 6 bases from V and 2 bases from J, with 11 bases in between. The CDR3 extends over 14 amino acids. The CDR3 sequence: CASSRGTTYNEQFF. DNA for the CDR3: TGTGCCAGCAGCCGGGGAACTACCTACAATGAGCAGTTCTTC.

This clonotype has ten or more counts. The chain joins TRBV12-3 or TRBV12-4 to TRBJ2-2; 8 bases are a match to TRBD1. This CDR3 spans 18 amino acids. V lost 5 bases and J lost 6; bases outside the gene matches: 17. The CDR3 sequence is CASSPSLLGQGGSGELFF. Here the CDR3 DNA reads TGTGCCAGCAGTCCCAGTTTGCTCGGACAGGGCGGGTCCGGGGAGCTGTTTTTT.

This clonotype was seen a few times. This rearrangement joins TRBV9 to TRBJ1-1; 12 nucleotides align to TRBD1. Losses at the gene ends were 2 bases for V and 4 bases for J; bases not matched to a gene: 6. Germline CDR1 and CDR2: SGDLS and YYNGEE. This CDR3 has 16 amino acids. CDR3 coding DNA: TGTGCCAGCAGCGTTGGGACAGGGGGCGCGGTCACTGAAGCTTTCTTT. Its protein is CASSVGTGGAVTEAFF. The complete variable domain, with remaining parts taken from reference TRBV9 and TRBJ1-1, reads DSGVTQTPKHLITATGQRVTLRCSPRSGDLSVYWYQQSLDQGLQFLIQYYNGEERAKGNILERFSAQQFPDLHSELNLSSLELGDSALYFCASSVGTGGAVTEAFFGQGTRLTVV.

This clonotype has ten or more counts. This chain connects TRBV7-2 to TRBJ2-3; the D gene is possibly TRBD1 (6 bases). Germline lookup yields CDR1 SGHTA and CDR2 FQGNSA. The CDR3 runs to 16 residues. The V end lost 0 bases, the J end lost 6 bases, and 16 bases lay between the germline ends. The CDR3 protein is CASSLAGAAQRDTQYF. In nucleotides, the CDR3 is TGTGCCAGCAGCTTAGCGGGGGCCGCACAAAGGGATACGCAGTATTTT.

The table lists this clonotype with many counts. The chain couples TRBV20-1 to TRBJ2-1; D is possibly TRBD1 or TRBD2 (5 bases each). Germline V lookup: CDR1 DFQATT, CDR2 SNEGSKA (reference sequence). Trimming stripped 2 bases from V and 10 bases from J, with 12 bases between. The CDR3 is 12 amino acids. The CDR3 sequence: CSARPFGAEQFF. The CDR3 region has the DNA TGCAGTGCTAGACCTTTCGGGGCGGAGCAGTTCTTC.

V gene TRBV28 combines with J gene TRBJ2-5, with 9 nucleotides matching TRBD2. Germline V gives CDR1 MDHEN, CDR2 SYDVKM. This CDR3 contains 15 residues. V lost 6 bases, J lost 4 bases, and 9 bases stayed unmatched. The CDR3: CASSRGGAETETQYF. The CDR3 coding sequence is TGTGCCAGCAGCCGCGGGGGGGCAGAAACAGAGACCCAGTACTTC.

This clonotype was counted at least ten times. The CDR3, as DNA: TGTGCCAGCAGCCCGGCGGCGTATGGCTACACCTTC. It encodes CASSPAAYGYTF. This chain links TRBV6-6 with TRBJ1-2; D call uncertain. V was shortened by 6 bases and J by 5 bases, with 10 bases between the two germline ends. The CDR3 has 12 amino acids. Germline V CDR1 and CDR2: MNHNY, SVGAGI (reference sequence).

The V and J genes are TRBV7-2 and TRBJ2-3; 11 nucleotides line up with TRBD2. Germline assignment: CDR1 SGHTA and CDR2 FQGNSA. The CDR3 totals 18 residues. With V trimmed by 4 bases and J by 6 bases, 15 bases remained unmatched. The DNA for the CDR3 is TGTGCCAGCAGCTCAAGCCTACTAGCGGGGGCGCGTCAGGATACGCAGTATTTT. This gives the protein CASSSSLLAGARQDTQYF.

This clonotype was recorded many times. This chain joins TRBV18 and TRBJ2-7; D might be TRBD2 (5 bases). The V end lost 0 bases, the J end lost 2 bases, and 8 bases lay between the germline ends. In germline, CDR1 is KGHSH, CDR2 LQKENI. CDR3 length: 14 amino acids. The CDR3 DNA reads TGTGCCAGCTCACCACCTACCGGGACCTACGAGCAGTACTTC. This encodes CASSPPTGTYEQYF. Full variable domain (rest looked up from reference TRBV18 and TRBJ2-7): NAGVMQNPRHLVRRRGQEARLRCSPMKGHSHVYWYRQLPEEGLKFMVYLQKENIIDESGMPKERFSAEFPKEGPSILRIQQVVRGDSAAYFCASSPPTGTYEQYFGPGTRLTVT.

This clonotype showed up just a few times. V gene TRBV12-3 or TRBV12-4 combines with J gene TRBJ1-1; D unresolved. The CDR3 consists of 12 residues. Deletions cut 8 bases from V and 0 bases from J, with 7 bases between. The CDR3: CASPRLNTEAFF. CDR3 in DNA: TGTGCCAGCCCCCGTCTGAACACTGAAGCTTTCTTT.

This clonotype showed up many times. CDR3 loop: CASSSTEPPYEQYF. CDR3 sequence (DNA): TGTGCCAGCAGCTCGACAGAGCCCCCCTACGAGCAGTACTTC. V and J are TRBV7-2 and TRBJ2-7; weak D call: TRBD1 (5 bases). Trimming removed 4 bases at V and 2 bases at J, with 12 bases between. The V gene's germline CDR1 is SGHTA and CDR2 FQGNSA. The CDR3 is 14 residues long.

This clonotype was seen at least ten times. The chain links TRBV29-1 to TRBJ2-7; TRBD1 might be the D (6 bases). Germline V gene sequence: CDR1 SQVTM, CDR2 ANQGSEA. The V gene lost 4 bases and the J gene lost 5 bases, with 21 bases spanning the gap. CDR3 length: 15 residues. The CDR3 reads CSVAGHAIASHEQYF. For the CDR3, the DNA is TGCAGCGTTGCGGGACACGCAATAGCTAGCCACGAGCAGTACTTC.

This clonotype was seen ten or more times. The J gene is TRBJ1-5, the V gene TRBV5-1; no clear D. From germline, CDR1 is SGHRS and CDR2 YFSETQ. With 2 bases removed from V and 4 bases from J, the gap between germline ends came to 13 bases. The CDR3 is 15 amino acids. The CDR3 DNA reads as TGCGCCAGCAGCTTAGCCCCGGGTCAAAATCAGCCCCAGCATTTT. Protein: CASSLAPGQNQPQHF. The full variable domain, rest sourced from reference TRBV5-1 and TRBJ1-5, is KAGVTQTPRYLIKTRGQQVTLSCSPISGHRSVSWYQQTPGQGLQFLFEYFSETQRNKGNFPGRFSGRQFSNSRSEMNVSTLELGDSALYLCASSLAPGQNQPQHFGDGTRLSIL.

This clonotype has ten or more counts. The CDR3, as DNA: TGTGCCAGCAGCTCCAGTAGAGAAGGGCCCAAGGGCTACCACAATGAGCAGTTCTTC. Amino acids: CASSSSREGPKGYHNEQFF. The chain employs TRBV3-1 and TRBJ2-1; D is unresolved. Trimming stripped 5 bases from V and 5 bases from J, with 28 bases between. Germline V lookup: CDR1 LGHDT, CDR2 YNNKEL (reference sequence). This CDR3 spans 19 amino acids.

The chain has TRBV10-3 and TRBJ2-3; D call uncertain. Germline loops: CDR1 ENHRY, CDR2 SYGVKD. With 2 bases removed from V and 4 bases from J, the gap between germline ends came to 7 bases. The CDR3 has 13 amino acids. CDR3 in DNA: TGTGCCATCAGTGAGAGGAGCGCAGATACGCAGTATTTT. Its translation is CAISERSADTQYF.

In its sample, this clonotype was seen many times. This chain joins TRBV5-1 and TRBJ1-1; D possibly corresponds to TRBD1 (6 bases). Germline-derived CDR1 and CDR2 are SGHRS and YFSETQ. Trimming stripped 1 base from V and 1 base from J, with 14 bases between. The CDR3 is 16 amino acids. CDR3 region: CASSLQGPRGNTEAFF. The CDR3 DNA follows: TGCGCCAGCAGCTTGCAGGGGCCCAGAGGGAACACTGAAGCTTTCTTT.

This rearrangement joins TRBV9 to TRBJ1-5, with D hard to call. Deletions cut 4 bases from V and 3 bases from J, with 8 bases between. From germline, CDR1 is SGDLS and CDR2 YYNGEE. This CDR3 has 13 amino acids. This CDR3 reads CASSPGDNQPQHF. As DNA, the CDR3 is TGTGCCAGCAGCCCCGGGGACAATCAGCCCCAGCATTTT.

The chain is built from TRBV10-3 and TRBJ2-3, with 9 positions matching TRBD2. The trim removed 8 bases at V and 5 bases at J, leaving 5 bases unmatched. CDR3 length: 13 amino acids. Per the germline V gene, CDR1 is ENHRY and CDR2 is SYGVKD. The CDR3 loop reads CAIGGGAVDTQYF. CDR3 DNA: TGTGCCATCGGCGGGGGGGCTGTAGATACGCAGTATTTT.

In this sample, this clonotype turned up many times. This chain links TRBV7-2 with TRBJ2-3; no reliable D call. Trimming removed 5 bases at V and 4 bases at J, with 13 bases between. The CDR3 covers 14 residues. Germline V gene lookup returns CDR1 SGHTA and CDR2 FQGNSA. CDR3 protein: CASSPGGLADTQYF. The DNA for the CDR3 is TGTGCCAGCAGCCCGGGTGGATTAGCAGATACGCAGTATTTT. The full variable domain, in which reference TRBV7-2 and TRBJ2-3 provide the parts outside the CDR3, is GAGVSQSPSNKVTEKGKDVELRCDPISGHTALYWYRQSLGQGLEFLIYFQGNSAPDKSGLPSDRFSAERTGGSVSTLTIQRTQQEDSAVYLCASSPGGLADTQYFGPGTRLTVL.

The chain links TRBV6-2 or TRBV6-3 to TRBJ2-7, with a tentative D call TRBD2 (7 bases). V was cut by 6 bases and J by 3 bases, with 18 bases left in between. CDR1 is MNHEY, CDR2 SVGEGT, per germline. The CDR3 sequence is 15 residues long. CDR3 sequence: CASSRGRGADYEQYF. DNA of the CDR3: TGTGCCAGCAGCCGCGGTCGGGGGGCTGACTACGAGCAGTACTTC.